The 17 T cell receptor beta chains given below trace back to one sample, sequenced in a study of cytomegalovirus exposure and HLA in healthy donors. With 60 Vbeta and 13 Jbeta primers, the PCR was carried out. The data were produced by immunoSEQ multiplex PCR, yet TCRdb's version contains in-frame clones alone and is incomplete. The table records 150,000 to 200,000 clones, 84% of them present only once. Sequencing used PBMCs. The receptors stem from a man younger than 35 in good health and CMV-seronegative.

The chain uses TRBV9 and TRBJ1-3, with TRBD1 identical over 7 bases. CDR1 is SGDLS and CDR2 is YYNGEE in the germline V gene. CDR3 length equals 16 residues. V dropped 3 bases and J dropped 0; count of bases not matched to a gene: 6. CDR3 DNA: TGTGCCAGCAGCGCCAGGGACAGCTACTCTGGAAACACCATATATTTT. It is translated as CASSARDSYSGNTIYF.

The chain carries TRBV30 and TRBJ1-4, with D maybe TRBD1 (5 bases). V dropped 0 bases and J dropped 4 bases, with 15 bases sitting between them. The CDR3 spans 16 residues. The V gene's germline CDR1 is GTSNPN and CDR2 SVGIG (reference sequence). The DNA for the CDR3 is TGTGCCTGGAGTGTACCTACAGGCCGTCTTAATGAAAAACTGTTTTTT. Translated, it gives CAWSVPTGRLNEKLFF.

The CDR3: CASTPSSGGYQPQHF. CDR3 bases: TGTGCCAGTACCCCTAGTTCCGGTGGGTATCAGCCCCAGCATTTT. This chain uses TRBV19 with TRBJ1-5; D gene uncertain. Germline CDR1 is LNHDA and CDR2 is SQIVND (reference sequence). The V and J ends lost 7 bases and 5 bases respectively, with 18 bases between them. The CDR3 contains 15 residues.

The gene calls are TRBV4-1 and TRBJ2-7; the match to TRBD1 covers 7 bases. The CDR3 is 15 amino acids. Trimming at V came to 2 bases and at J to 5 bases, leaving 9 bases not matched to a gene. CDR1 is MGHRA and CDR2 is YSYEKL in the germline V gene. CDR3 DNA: TGCGCCAGCAGCCAACCAAACACACAGGGGAACGAGCAGTACTTC. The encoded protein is CASSQPNTQGNEQYF.

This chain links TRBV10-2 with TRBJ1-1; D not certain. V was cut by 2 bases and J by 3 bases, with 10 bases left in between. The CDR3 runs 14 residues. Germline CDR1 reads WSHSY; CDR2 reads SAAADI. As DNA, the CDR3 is TGCGCCAGCAGTGAGACGCGCGCCGACACTGAAGCTTTCTTT. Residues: CASSETRADTEAFF.

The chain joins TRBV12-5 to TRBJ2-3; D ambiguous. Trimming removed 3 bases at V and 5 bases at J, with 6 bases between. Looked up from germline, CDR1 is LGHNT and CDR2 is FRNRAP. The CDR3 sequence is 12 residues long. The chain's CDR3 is CASGFQIDTQYF. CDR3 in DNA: TGTGCTAGTGGTTTTCAGATAGATACGCAGTATTTT.

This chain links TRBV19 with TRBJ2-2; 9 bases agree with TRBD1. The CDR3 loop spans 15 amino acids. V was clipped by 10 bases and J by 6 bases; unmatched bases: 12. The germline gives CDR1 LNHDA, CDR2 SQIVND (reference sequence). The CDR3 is CATDRGTGFAGELFF. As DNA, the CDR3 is TGTGCCACCGATAGGGGGACAGGGTTCGCCGGGGAGCTGTTTTTT. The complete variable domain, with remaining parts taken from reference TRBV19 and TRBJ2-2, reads DGGITQSPKYLFRKEGQNVTLSCEQNLNHDAMYWYRQDPGQGLRLIYYSQIVNDFQKGDIAEGYSVSREKKESFPLTVTSAQKNPTAFYLCATDRGTGFAGELFFGEGSRLTVL.

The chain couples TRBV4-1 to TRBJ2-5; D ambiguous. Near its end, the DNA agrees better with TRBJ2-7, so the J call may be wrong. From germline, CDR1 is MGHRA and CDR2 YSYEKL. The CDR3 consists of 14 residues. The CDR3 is CASSQDIAAYEQYF. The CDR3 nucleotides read TGCGCCAGCAGCCAAGATATAGCAGCGTACGAGCAGTACTTC.

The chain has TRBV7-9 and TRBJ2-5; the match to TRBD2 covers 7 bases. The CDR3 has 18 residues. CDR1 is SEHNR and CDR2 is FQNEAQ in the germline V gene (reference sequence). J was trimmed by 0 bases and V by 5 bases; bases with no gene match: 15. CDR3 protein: CASSPPLGRETDQETQYF. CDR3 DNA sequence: TGTGCCAGCAGCCCACCGCTCGGGCGGGAGACCGACCAAGAGACCCAGTACTTC.

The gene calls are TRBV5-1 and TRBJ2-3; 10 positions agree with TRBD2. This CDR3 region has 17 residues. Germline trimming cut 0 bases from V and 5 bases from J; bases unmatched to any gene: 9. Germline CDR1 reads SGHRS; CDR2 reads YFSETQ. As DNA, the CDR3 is TGCGCCAGCAGCTTGGTATGGGCTAGCGGGAGAATAGATACGCAGTATTTT. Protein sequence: CASSLVWASGRIDTQYF.

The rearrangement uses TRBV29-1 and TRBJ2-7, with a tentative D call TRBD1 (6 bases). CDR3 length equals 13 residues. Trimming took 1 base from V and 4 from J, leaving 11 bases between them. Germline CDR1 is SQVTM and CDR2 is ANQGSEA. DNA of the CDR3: TGCAGCGTTGAAGGAGGGGGTGGTTACGAGCAGTACTTC. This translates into CSVEGGGGYEQYF.

The CDR3, as DNA: TGTGCCAGCAGCTCACGGACTAGCGTCGGGGAGCTGTTTTTT. Its protein is CASSSRTSVGELFF. This sequence joins TRBV7-8 and TRBJ2-2; 9 bases line up with TRBD2. CDR3 length: 14 amino acids. The V gene end was trimmed by 4 bases and the J gene end by 7 bases; junction bases not matched to a gene: 4. Germline CDR1 reads SGHVS; CDR2 reads FQNEAQ.

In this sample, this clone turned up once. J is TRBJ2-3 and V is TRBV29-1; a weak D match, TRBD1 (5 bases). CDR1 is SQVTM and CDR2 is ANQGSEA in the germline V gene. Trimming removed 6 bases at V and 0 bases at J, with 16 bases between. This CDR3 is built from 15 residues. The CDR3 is CSVERTPDSTDTQYF. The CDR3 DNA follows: TGCAGCGTCGAGAGGACACCAGACAGCACAGATACGCAGTATTTT.

CDR3: CASRSWDRNSPLHF. The DNA of the CDR3 is TGTGCCAGCCGGTCCTGGGACAGAAATTCACCCCTCCACTTT. This rearrangement joins TRBV5-4 to TRBJ1-6, with 7 nucleotides matching TRBD1. CDR1 and CDR2 (germline): SGHNT, YYREEE (reference sequence). This CDR3 region has 14 residues. The V and J ends lost 7 bases and 7 bases, in that order; junction bases with no gene match: 8.

The CDR3 loop is CASSNSGINEQYF. Written as DNA, the CDR3 is TGTGCCAGTAGTAATAGCGGGATCAACGAGCAGTACTTC. This chain connects TRBV19 to TRBJ2-7; 8 bases agree with TRBD2. The length of the CDR3 is 13 residues. V was clipped by 4 bases and J by 5 bases; unmatched bases: 4. The V gene's germline CDR1 is LNHDA and CDR2 SQIVND (reference sequence).

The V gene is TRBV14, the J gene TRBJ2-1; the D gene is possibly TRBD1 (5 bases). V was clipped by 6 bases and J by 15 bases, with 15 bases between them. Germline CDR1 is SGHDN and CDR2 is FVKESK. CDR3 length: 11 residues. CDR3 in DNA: TGTGCCAGCAGTCTCGACAGATATCTGTTCTTC. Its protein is CASSLDRYLFF.

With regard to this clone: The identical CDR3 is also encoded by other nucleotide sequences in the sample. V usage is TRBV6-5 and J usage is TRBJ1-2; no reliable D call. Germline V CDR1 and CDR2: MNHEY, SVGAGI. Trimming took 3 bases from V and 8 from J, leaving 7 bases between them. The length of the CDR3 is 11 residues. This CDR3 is CASSYLGGYTF. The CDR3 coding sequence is TGTGCCAGCAGTTATCTAGGCGGCTACACCTTC.